This T cell receptor (beta chain) was obtained from a study of cytomegalovirus exposure and HLA in healthy donors. Primers included in the PCR were 60 Vbeta and 13 Jbeta primers. Sequencing was performed with immunoSEQ multiplex PCR; in TCRdb, only in-frame clones are kept and a portion is missing. The data contain about 160,000 clones, approximately 71% of them singletons. The CDR3 extends over 14 amino acids. V shed 0 bases, J shed 6 bases, and the junction held 2 bases outside the gene matches. The germline gives CDR1 MNHEY, CDR2 SVGAGI. This clone appeared a few times. Its antigen is unidentified. Findings of the study overall: Later, an analysis found that common viral pathogens appeared to be linked with several of the most significant clusters. Most of the TCR beta V segments (in an earlier analysis) were productive either about 87% or about 30% of the time. Certain sequence variants were highly shared and formed a cluster, and this cluster was likely a sequencing artifact.

V gene TRBV6-5 combines with J gene TRBJ2-7; 10 bases match TRBD2. Sequences were obtained from PBMCs. This clonotype was sampled from a male donor in good health and CMV-seronegative. The chain's CDR3 is CASSYSRTSGEQYF. CDR3 nucleotide sequence: TGTGCCAGCAGTTACTCAAGGACTAGCGGCGAGCAGTACTTC.